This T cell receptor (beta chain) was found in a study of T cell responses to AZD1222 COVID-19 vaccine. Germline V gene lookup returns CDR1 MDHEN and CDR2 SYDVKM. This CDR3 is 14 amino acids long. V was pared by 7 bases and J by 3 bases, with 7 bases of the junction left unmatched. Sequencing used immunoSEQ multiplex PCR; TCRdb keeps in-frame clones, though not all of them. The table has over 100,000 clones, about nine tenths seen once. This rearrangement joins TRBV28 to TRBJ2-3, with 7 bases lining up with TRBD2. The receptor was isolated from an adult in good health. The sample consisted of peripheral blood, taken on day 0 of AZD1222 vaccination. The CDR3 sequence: CASTPGGSTDTQYF. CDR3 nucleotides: TGTGCCAGCACCCCTGGCGGGAGTACAGATACGCAGTATTTT.